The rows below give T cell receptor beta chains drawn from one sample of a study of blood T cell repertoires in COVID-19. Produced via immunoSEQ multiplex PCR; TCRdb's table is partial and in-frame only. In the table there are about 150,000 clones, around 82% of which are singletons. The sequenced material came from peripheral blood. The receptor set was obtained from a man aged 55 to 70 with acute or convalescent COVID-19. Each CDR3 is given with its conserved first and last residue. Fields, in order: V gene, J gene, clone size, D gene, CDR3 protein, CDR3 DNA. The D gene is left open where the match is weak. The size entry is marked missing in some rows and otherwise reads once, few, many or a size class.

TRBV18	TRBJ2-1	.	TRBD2	CASSPSGSTYNEQFF	TGTGCCAGCTCACCTAGCGGGAGCACCTACAATGAGCAGTTCTTC
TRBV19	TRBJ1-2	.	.	CASSIAPTGGYGYTF	TGTGCCAGTAGTATAGCCCCGACCGGGGGCTATGGCTACACCTTC
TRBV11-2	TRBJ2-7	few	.	CASSVGTSYEQYF	TGTGCCAGCAGCGTGGGGACTTCCTACGAGCAGTACTTC
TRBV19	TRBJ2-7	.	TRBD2	CASSMVGTRDEQYF	TGTGCCAGTAGTATGGTTGGGACTAGAGACGAGCAGTACTTC
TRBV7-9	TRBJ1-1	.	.	CASSRTGGSEAFF	TGTGCCAGCAGTCGGACCGGGGGTTCTGAAGCTTTCTTT
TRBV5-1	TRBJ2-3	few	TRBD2	CASSLVGSGNTDTQYF	TGCGCCAGCAGCTTGGTGGGGAGCGGGAACACAGATACGCAGTATTTT
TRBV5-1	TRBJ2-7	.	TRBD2	CASSYQQAGASYEQYF	TGCGCCAGCAGCTACCAACAAGCGGGGGCCTCCTACGAGCAGTACTTC
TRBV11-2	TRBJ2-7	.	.	CASSLVRQRVFDEQYF	TGTGCCAGCAGCTTAGTTAGGCAGCGGGTATTTGACGAGCAGTACTTC
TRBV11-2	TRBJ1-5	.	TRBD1	CASSWGQGSNQPQHF	TGTGCCAGCAGCTGGGGACAGGGGTCCAATCAGCCCCAGCATTTT
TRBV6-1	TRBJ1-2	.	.	CASSGPLGRGGYGYTF	TGTGCCAGCAGTGGCCCCCTGGGGAGGGGGGGCTATGGCTACACCTTC
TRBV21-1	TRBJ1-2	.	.	CASSLRDRNYGYTF	TGTGCCAGCAGCCTACGGGACAGGAACTATGGCTACACCTTC
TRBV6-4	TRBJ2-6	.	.	CASSPGQSGANVLTF	TGTGCCAGCAGCCCAGGACAGTCTGGGGCCAACGTCCTGACTTTC
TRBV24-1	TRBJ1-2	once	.	CATSEIDNIGGYTF	TGTGCCACCAGTGAAATAGACAATATCGGTGGCTACACCTTC
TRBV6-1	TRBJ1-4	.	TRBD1	CASSEFEGGQVDKLFF	TGTGCCAGCAGTGAATTTGAAGGGGGACAGGTAGATAAACTGTTTTTT
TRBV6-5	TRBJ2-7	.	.	CASSYGVSHYEQYF	TGTGCCAGCAGTTACGGAGTCAGCCACTACGAGCAGTACTTC
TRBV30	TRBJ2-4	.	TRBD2	CAWRGGIAKNIQYF	TGTGCCTGGAGGGGGGGGATAGCCAAAAACATTCAGTACTTC
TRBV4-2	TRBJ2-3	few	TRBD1	CASSHSGQGASTDTQYF	TGTGCCAGCAGCCACTCAGGACAGGGGGCTTCCACAGATACGCAGTATTTT
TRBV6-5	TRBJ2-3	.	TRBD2	CAVARAGISTDTQYF	TGTGCCGTAGCCAGAGCGGGAATCTCCACAGATACGCAGTATTTT
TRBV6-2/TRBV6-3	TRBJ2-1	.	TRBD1	CASSQSTGAAEQFF	TGTGCCAGCAGCCAATCGACAGGGGCGGCTGAGCAGTTCTTC
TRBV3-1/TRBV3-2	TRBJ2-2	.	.	CASAGGQGYTGELFF	TGTGCCAGCGCAGGGGGGCAGGGTTACACCGGGGAGCTGTTTTTT
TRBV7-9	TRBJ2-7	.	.	CASSYGTNEQYF	TGTGCCAGCAGCTACGGGACAAACGAGCAGTACTTC
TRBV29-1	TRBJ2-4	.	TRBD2	CSVFDVRGENIQYF	TGCAGCGTTTTCGACGTTCGGGGGGAAAACATTCAGTACTTC
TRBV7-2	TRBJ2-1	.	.	CASSAYGRRQFF	TGTGCCAGCAGCGCCTATGGGCGACGGCAGTTCTTC
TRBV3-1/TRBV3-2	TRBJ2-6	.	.	CASSQVGAAGANVLTF	TGTGCCAGCAGCCAAGTGGGGGCTGCTGGGGCCAACGTCCTGACTTTC
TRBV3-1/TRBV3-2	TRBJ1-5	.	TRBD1	CASSQDIGQGIQPQHF	TGTGCCAGCAGCCAAGATATCGGACAGGGTATTCAGCCCCAGCATTTT
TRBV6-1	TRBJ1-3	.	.	CASSEVRDRGNTIYF	TGTGCCAGCAGTGAAGTGAGAGACAGGGGAAACACCATATATTTT
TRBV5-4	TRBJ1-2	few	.	CASSFSLANYGYTF	TGTGCCAGCAGCTTCTCCCTCGCTAACTATGGCTACACCTTC
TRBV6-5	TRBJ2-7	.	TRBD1	CATRRDRPYEQYF	TGTGCCACTCGCCGGGACAGGCCCTACGAGCAGTACTTC
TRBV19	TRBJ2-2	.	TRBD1	CASSPGQVYTGELFF	TGTGCCAGTAGCCCCGGACAGGTTTACACCGGGGAGCTGTTTTTT
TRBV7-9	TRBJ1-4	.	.	CASSRDTEKLFF	TGTGCCAGCAGCCGGGACACTGAAAAACTGTTTTTT
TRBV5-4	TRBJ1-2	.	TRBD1	CASSTGQGHNYGYTF	TGTGCCAGCAGCACCGGACAGGGGCATAACTATGGCTACACCTTC
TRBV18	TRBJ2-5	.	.	CASSPTSGGQETQYF	TGTGCCAGCTCACCAACTTCAGGGGGGCAAGAGACCCAGTACTTC
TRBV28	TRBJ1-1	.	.	CASSPTIQGFGTEAFF	TGTGCCAGCAGTCCTACGATACAGGGTTTCGGCACTGAAGCTTTCTTT
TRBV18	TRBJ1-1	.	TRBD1	CASSPRTGAEAFF	TGTGCCAGCTCACCGCGGACAGGGGCAGAAGCTTTCTTT
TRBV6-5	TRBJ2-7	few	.	CASSNSGNSYEQYF	TGTGCCAGCAGTAATAGCGGAAACTCCTACGAGCAGTACTTC
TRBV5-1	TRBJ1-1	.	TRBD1	CASSSQGLDTEAFF	TGCGCCAGCAGCTCACAGGGGTTGGACACTGAAGCTTTCTTT
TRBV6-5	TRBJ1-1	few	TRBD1	CASRDDRGLGTEAFF	TGTGCCAGCAGAGACGACAGGGGATTGGGCACTGAAGCTTTCTTT
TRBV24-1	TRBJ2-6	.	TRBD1	CATSATGGVAGGANVLTF	TGTGCCACCAGTGCGACAGGGGGTGTTGCTGGTGGGGCCAACGTCCTGACTTTC
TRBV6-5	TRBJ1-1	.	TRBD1	CASRGTWDSEAFF	TGTGCCAGCAGGGGCACCTGGGACAGTGAAGCTTTCTTT
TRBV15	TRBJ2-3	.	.	CATSRPGREYSDTDTQYF	TGTGCCACCAGCAGACCCGGTCGGGAGTACAGCGACACAGATACGCAGTATTTT
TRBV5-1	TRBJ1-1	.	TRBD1	CASSREGQGSTEAFF	TGCGCCAGCAGCAGAGAGGGACAGGGTTCCACTGAAGCTTTCTTT
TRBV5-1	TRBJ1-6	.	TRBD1	CASSLAGQGSNSPLHF	TGCGCCAGCAGCTTGGCCGGACAGGGATCGAATTCACCCCTCCACTTT
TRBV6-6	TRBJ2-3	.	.	CASRGATDTQYF	TGTGCCAGCAGAGGGGCCACAGATACGCAGTATTTT
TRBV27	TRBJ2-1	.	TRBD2	CASGYTAGLVF	TGTGCCAGCGGTTACACCGCGGGACTAGTCTTC